These 10 T cell receptor beta chains originate from one sample sequenced in a study of T cells in Graves' hyperthyroidism and ophthalmopathy. Researchers took RNA transcripts and amplified the TCR beta CDR3 regions from them. HTBI primers drove first-round RT-PCR of the TCR CDR3. TCRdb reprocessed the multiplex PCR reads with MiXCR, giving one entry per CDR3 protein. The data contain roughly 420,000 distinct CDR3 sequences, 15% to 19% of them singletons. What was sequenced was blood. The receptors shown here come from a woman aged 18-29 years with Graves' hyperthyroidism.

The chain joins TRBV5-1 to TRBJ2-5; 8 positions match TRBD2. In germline, CDR1 is SGHRS, CDR2 YFSETQ. The CDR3 extends over 15 amino acids. With V trimmed by 0 bases and J by 3 bases, 4 bases remained unmatched. The DNA for the CDR3 is TGCGCCAGCAGCTTGGCCCCGCGGGGGGAAGAGACCCAGTACTTC. The encoded protein is CASSLAPRGEETQYF.

Many counts were recorded for this clonotype. The chain carries TRBV19 and TRBJ2-7, with D hard to call. The CDR3 covers 13 residues. V lost 5 bases and J 3 bases, leaving 11 bases between the germline ends. CDR1 LNHDA and CDR2 SQIVND come from the germline V gene (reference sequence). CDR3 loop: CASSGVRFYEQYF. The CDR3, as DNA: TGTGCCAGTAGTGGGGTCAGGTTCTACGAGCAGTACTTC.

There are many counts of this clonotype. The chain recombines TRBV30 with TRBJ2-1, with a tentative D call TRBD2 (7 bases). CDR1 and CDR2 from the germline V gene are GTSNPN and SVGIG (reference sequence). Trimming took 3 bases from V and 1 from J, leaving 16 bases between them. CDR3 size: 16 residues. The CDR3 loop reads CAWRPRGRGSYNEQFF. CDR3 sequence (DNA): TGTGCCTGGAGGCCTCGGGGGCGGGGGTCCTACAATGAGCAGTTCTTC.

This clonotype was seen a few times. The rearrangement joins TRBV5-8 to TRBJ2-2; the D gene could be TRBD1 or TRBD2 (6 bases each). The germline V gene has CDR1 SGHTS and CDR2 YDEGEE. The CDR3 extends over 12 amino acids. The V and J ends lost 4 bases and 12 bases respectively, with 13 bases between them. In DNA form, the CDR3 reads TGTGCCAGCAGCATCCAAGGGGGGAAGCTGTTTTTT. Protein: CASSIQGGKLFF.

This clonotype was counted at least ten times. The CDR3 DNA sequence: TGCAGTGCTAGAAACGACAGGTCCTACCTTTACGAGCAGTACTTC. Translating gives CSARNDRSYLYEQYF. The rearrangement joins TRBV20-1 to TRBJ2-7; D is perhaps TRBD1 (6 bases). Germline values: CDR1 DFQATT, CDR2 SNEGSKA (reference sequence). The CDR3 loop spans 15 amino acids. Trimming cost V 2 bases and J 4 bases, with 18 bases left between them.

The table lists this clonotype with a few counts. The CDR3 DNA reads as TGCGCCAGCAGCCAGGACAGGGGGACTTACTACGAGCAGTACTTC. It encodes CASSQDRGTYYEQYF. This chain connects TRBV5-1 to TRBJ2-7; 10 nucleotides align to TRBD1. J lost 3 bases, V lost 4 bases, and 7 bases had no gene match. The CDR3 has 15 amino acids. Germline loops: CDR1 SGHRS, CDR2 YFSETQ.

This clonotype was observed at least ten times. The rearrangement joins TRBV3-1 to TRBJ2-3; no firm D call. CDR1 and CDR2 (germline): LGHDT, YNNKEL (reference sequence). The V gene lost 8 bases and the J gene lost 4 bases, with 13 bases spanning the gap. The CDR3 spans 13 residues. The CDR3 protein is CASSSARPDTQYF. The DNA of the CDR3 is TGTGCCAGCTCCTCCGCTAGGCCAGATACGCAGTATTTT.

The sample holds many counts of this clonotype. This chain links TRBV27 with TRBJ1-1, with D unresolved. Germline V CDR1 and CDR2: MNHEY, SMNVEV (reference sequence). The CDR3 consists of 14 residues. Trimming shortened V by 0 bases and J by 1 base, and 6 bases separated the two germline ends. CDR3: CASSLSRRNTEAFF. In nucleotides, the CDR3 is TGTGCCAGCAGTTTATCTCGCCGGAACACTGAAGCTTTCTTT.

This clonotype showed up many times. This sequence joins TRBV7-8 and TRBJ1-6, with D unclear. This CDR3 comprises 15 residues. Germline V gives CDR1 SGHVS, CDR2 FQNEAQ. V dropped 2 bases and J dropped 12 bases, with 17 bases sitting between them. CDR3 loop: CASSLTGPEGQPLHF. The CDR3 bases are TGTGCCAGCAGCTTAACCGGGCCAGAAGGCCAACCCCTCCACTTT.

This clonotype was detected many times. The chain recombines TRBV27 with TRBJ2-1, with D possibly TRBD2 on 5 matching bases. CDR1 is MNHEY and CDR2 is SMNVEV in the germline V gene (reference sequence). V lost 2 bases to trimming and J lost 9 bases, with 14 bases between them. This CDR3 spans 14 amino acids. CDR3: CASSLRGSVGEQFF. The CDR3 nucleotides read TGTGCCAGCAGTTTACGCGGGTCGGTGGGTGAGCAGTTCTTC.